The 18 T cell receptor beta chains below come from one sample, sequenced in a study of blood T cells in healthy people across ages. Next came a second PCR, run for about 6 to 12 cycles, which used a sample-barcoded 5' primer along with a J-beta primer mix. TCRdb re-analysed the 5' RACE reads in MiXCR, keeping a single row per CDR3 protein. The sample holds around 780,000 distinct CDR3 sequences, around 50% seen once. Sequences were obtained from blood. These receptors came from a man aged 40-50 years in good health.

V is TRBV9 and J is TRBJ1-1; D is possibly TRBD1 (5 bases). The CDR3 covers 13 residues. Trimming took off 0 bases at V and 5 bases at J, with 8 bases between the two ends. Germline lookup yields CDR1 SGDLS and CDR2 YYNGEE. The DNA for the CDR3 is TGTGCCAGCAGCGTAGGACAGACGACTGAAGCTTTCTTT. It specifies CASSVGQTTEAFF.

This clonotype is a singleton in its sample. The chain carries TRBV10-3 and TRBJ2-1; 7 nucleotides agree with TRBD2. The CDR3 spans 15 residues. Germline V lookup: CDR1 ENHRY, CDR2 SYGVKD. V was clipped by 7 bases and J by 0 bases; unmatched bases: 6. The DNA of the CDR3 is TGTGCCATCACCAGCGGGGATAGCTCCTACAATGAGCAGTTCTTC. It yields the protein CAITSGDSSYNEQFF.

V usage is TRBV27 and J usage is TRBJ2-4, with D possibly TRBD1 on 5 matching bases. This CDR3 has 14 amino acids. The V and J ends lost 8 bases and 0 bases respectively, with 11 bases between them. Germline V gene sequence: CDR1 MNHEY, CDR2 SMNVEV (reference sequence). Here the CDR3 reads CASGHPLAKNIQYF. The CDR3 DNA is TGTGCCAGCGGACACCCTTTAGCCAAAAACATTCAGTACTTC.

V usage is TRBV29-1 and J usage is TRBJ2-7; no reliable D call. Germline CDR1 SQVTM, CDR2 ANQGSEA. V dropped 1 base and J dropped 2 bases, with 6 bases sitting between them. The CDR3 consists of 12 residues. The CDR3 DNA follows: TGCAGCGTTGAAGGTCGTGCCTACGAGCAGTACTTC. As protein: CSVEGRAYEQYF.

J is TRBJ1-2 and V is TRBV4-1; D is possibly TRBD1 (5 bases). This CDR3 is 14 amino acids long. Germline V CDR1 and CDR2: MGHRA, YSYEKL. Trimming cost V 1 base and J 4 bases, with 10 bases left between them. The CDR3 DNA sequence: TGCGCCAGCAGCCAAGCACAGGAACCCTATGGCTACACCTTC. Translated: CASSQAQEPYGYTF.

The chain joins TRBV20-1 to TRBJ2-1; 7 positions match TRBD2. The CDR3 covers 15 residues. V gave up 5 bases and J gave up 9 bases; unmatched junction bases: 16. The V gene's germline CDR1 is DFQATT and CDR2 SNEGSKA (reference sequence). This CDR3 reads CSASPDGRGVSEQFF. The CDR3, as DNA: TGCAGTGCTTCCCCGGATGGTCGGGGGGTTAGTGAGCAGTTCTTC.

The chain links TRBV20-1 to TRBJ2-4, with unresolved D. The CDR3 covers 13 residues. CDR1 and CDR2 from the germline V gene are DFQATT and SNEGSKA (reference sequence). V lost 2 bases and J lost 8, with 13 bases in between. The DNA of the CDR3 is TGCAGTGCTAGAAGTGCAGGTGGACACATTCAGTACTTC. Its protein is CSARSAGGHIQYF.

This rearrangement joins TRBV6-5 to TRBJ2-5; 9 bases align to TRBD1. With V trimmed by 8 bases and J by 5 bases, 12 bases remained unmatched. This CDR3 is 15 amino acids long. The germline V gene has CDR1 MNHEY and CDR2 SVGAGI. The CDR3 DNA reads TGTGCCAGCCGAGACGGACAGGGGTGGGAGGAGACCCAGTACTTC. Its protein is CASRDGQGWEETQYF.

The CDR3 coding sequence is TGTGCCAGCAGCTATGCCCGGGACAGGGGGCCCTTTTTTGTAGAGACCCAGTACTTC. Encoded protein: CASSYARDRGPFFVETQYF. The gene calls are TRBV11-2 and TRBJ2-5; TRBD1 agrees at 12 bases. Germline V gene lookup returns CDR1 SGHAT and CDR2 FQNNGV. There are 19 residues in the CDR3. With V trimmed by 4 bases and J by 4 bases, 16 bases remained unmatched.

V gene TRBV13 combines with J gene TRBJ2-5; 10 bases line up with TRBD2. CDR3 size: 15 residues. The J segment lost 11 bases and the V segment lost 3 bases, leaving 12 bases of the junction unmatched. Germline V gives CDR1 PRHDT, CDR2 FYEKMQ (reference sequence). CDR3 protein: CASSFGTSAVGRQYF. In nucleotides, the CDR3 is TGTGCCAGCAGCTTCGGGACTAGCGCAGTAGGTAGGCAGTACTTC.

This chain uses TRBV28 with TRBJ2-4; TRBD2 matches at 13 bases. The CDR3 extends over 16 amino acids. Per the germline V gene, CDR1 is MDHEN and CDR2 is SYDVKM. V lost 2 bases to trimming and J lost 8 bases; unmatched junction nucleotides: 6. The CDR3 DNA follows: TGTGCCAGCAGTTTAGAACTAGCGGGAGGGCCATACATTCAGTACTTC. Its translation is CASSLELAGGPYIQYF. The full variable domain, its missing parts supplied by reference TRBV28 and TRBJ2-4, is DVKVTQSSRYLVKRTGEKVFLECVQDMDHENMFWYRQDPGLGLRLIYFSYDVKMKEKGDIPEGYSVSREKKERFSLILESASTNQTSMYLCASSLELAGGPYIQYFGAGTRLSVL.

The chain combines TRBV3-1 with TRBJ1-2; unclear D gene. With 0 bases removed from V and 8 bases from J, the gap between germline ends came to 13 bases. The CDR3 runs to 14 residues. Germline values: CDR1 LGHDT, CDR2 YNNKEL (reference sequence). CDR3 bases: TGTGCCAGCAGCCAAGATCCCCAGGCTCCCGGCTACACCTTC. Amino acids: CASSQDPQAPGYTF.

V usage is TRBV3-1 and J usage is TRBJ2-5, with no clear D. CDR1 LGHDT and CDR2 YNNKEL come from the germline V gene (reference sequence). The CDR3 totals 14 residues. V lost 0 bases and J lost 4, with 9 bases in between. CDR3 sequence: CASSQEHVGETQYF. CDR3 sequence (DNA): TGTGCCAGCAGCCAAGAACACGTGGGAGAGACCCAGTACTTC.

This chain joins TRBV5-1 and TRBJ1-2; maybe TRBD1 (6 bases). CDR3 length equals 14 residues. The V end lost 5 bases, the J end lost 2 bases, and 13 bases lay between the germline ends. From germline, CDR1 is SGHRS and CDR2 YFSETQ. DNA for the CDR3: TGCGCCAGCAGGCTGGACAGTCAGAACTATGGCTACACCTTC. It encodes CASRLDSQNYGYTF.

This chain links TRBV7-9 with TRBJ2-7; D uncertain. Per germline, CDR1 SEHNR and CDR2 FQNEAQ (reference sequence). The CDR3 is 14 residues long. Trimming took 1 base from V and 5 from J, leaving 12 bases between them. CDR3 nucleotides: TGTGCCAGCAGCTTAGATAGCCCTCTGGACGAGCAGTACTTC. Protein sequence: CASSLDSPLDEQYF.

This clonotype appeared once. V is TRBV2 and J is TRBJ1-5; D might be TRBD1 (6 bases). V was clipped by 8 bases and J by 3 bases, with 20 bases between them. The CDR3 runs to 16 residues. Germline values: CDR1 SNHLY, CDR2 FYNNEI. This CDR3 reads CASSSSRGPLNQPQHF. The CDR3 bases are TGTGCCAGCTCCTCGTCCAGGGGTCCCCTCAATCAGCCCCAGCATTTT.

V usage is TRBV20-1 and J usage is TRBJ2-1; D may be TRBD2 (7 bases). The CDR3 has 15 residues. Per germline, CDR1 DFQATT and CDR2 SNEGSKA (reference sequence). V was shortened by 5 bases and J by 7 bases, with 21 bases between the two germline ends. CDR3 loop: CSAPPQGGGRNEQFF. CDR3 coding DNA: TGCAGTGCTCCCCCTCAGGGCGGGGGCCGTAATGAGCAGTTCTTC.

This clonotype was seen a handful of times. This clone may be a read error of a much larger clone one base away. This chain connects TRBV5-1 to TRBJ1-1; TRBD1 is a possible D gene (6 bases). The CDR3 covers 14 residues. Trimming cost V 0 bases and J 1 base, with 7 bases left between them. Germline CDR1 and CDR2: SGHRS and YFSETQ. The CDR3 DNA follows: TGCGCCAGCAGCTTGGCGGACAGGAACACTGAAGCTTTCTTT. Encoded protein: CASSLADRNTEAFF.